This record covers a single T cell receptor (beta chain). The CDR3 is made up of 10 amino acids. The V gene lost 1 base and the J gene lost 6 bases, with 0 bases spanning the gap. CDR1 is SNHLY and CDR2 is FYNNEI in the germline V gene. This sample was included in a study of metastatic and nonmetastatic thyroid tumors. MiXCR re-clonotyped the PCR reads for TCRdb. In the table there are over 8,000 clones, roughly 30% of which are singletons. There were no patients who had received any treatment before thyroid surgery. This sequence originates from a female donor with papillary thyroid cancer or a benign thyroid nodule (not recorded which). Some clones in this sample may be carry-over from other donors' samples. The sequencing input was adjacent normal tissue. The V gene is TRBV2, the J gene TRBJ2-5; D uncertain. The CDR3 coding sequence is TGTGCCAGCAGTGAAGAGACCCAGTACTTC. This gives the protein CASSEETQYF.